This TCR beta chain was observed in a study of Graves' ophthalmopathy and Graves' hyperthyroidism (dated by TCRdb to 2017 to 2018). Some background on the complete study: Peripheral blood was collected at initial diagnosis, before any treatment. The study used TCR beta repertoire signatures to distinguish Graves' ophthalmopathy from Graves' hyperthyroidism and to predict progression to ophthalmopathy. In total, over 130 blood samples were TCR-sequenced: 43 ophthalmopathy, approximately 80 hyperthyroidism and about 17 hyperthyroidism-to-ophthalmopathy patients. To explore V-J signatures distinguishing ophthalmopathy from hyperthyroidism, a discovery set of about a hundred patients (43 ophthalmopathy, 57 stable hyperthyroidism) was enrolled. An independent validation cohort was composed of roughly 18 hyperthyroidism patients and around 16 patients who later progressed from hyperthyroidism to ophthalmopathy. T-cell repertoires of thyroid tissue and blood were compared in over 5 hyperthyroidism patients. After sampling, hyperthyroidism patients received methimazole starting at 30 mg daily, and ophthalmopathy patients received high-dose intravenous methylprednisolone. The roughly 100 discovery patients were divided at random into training and test sets in a 7:3 ratio. Overall study results and their limits: Most expanded thyroid clonotypes with a frequency above 0.001 also appeared in blood, which suggests that blood repertoires may reflect the immune response in the thyroid. In validation, the model predicted ophthalmopathy progression with 55% to 71% sensitivity and approximately 78% specificity; about a dozen predicted patients were CT-confirmed with GO in a median of around 6 months. Sample size was not predetermined statistically, and investigators were not blinded to group allocation. The 13-signature model separated ophthalmopathy from stable hyperthyroidism with about 86% sensitivity and approximately 83% specificity in cross-validation, and 80%/75% in the test set.

For repertoire sequencing, TCR beta CDR3 regions were amplified from RNA transcripts. The first round was an RT-PCR using HTBI primers with the Qiagen OneStep RT-PCR kit, and this first round was followed by a second-round multiplex PCR, then size selection and purification. Libraries were sequenced paired-end with 100 bp reads on an Illumina HiSeq2000. From the authors' description of their analysis: SOAPnuke was used for read processing, and reads with adapters, uncalled bases, a mean Phred below 15, or no exact constant-primer or identifier match were discarded. High-quality paired reads were merged with COPE v1.2.5. Each unique nucleotide sequence was defined as a clonotype, and clonotypes were aligned to IMGT TRB V, D and J references with MiTCR v1.1. The analysis was limited to V-J combinations with a frequency above 0.0001, which together covered 99% to 99.2% of repertoires. A TCR clonal expansion and chaos score per V-J combination was defined as the ratio of F50 clonal expansion to chaos observed in the TCRdist matrix. Features were reduced by Welch's t-statistics and random forest to approximately 13 V-J combinations, which fed a naive Bayes classifier. The similarity between thyroid and blood repertoires was quantified using the Morisita-Horn index. TCRdb ran its own pipeline on the public reads, namely fastp trimming at Q25 and MiXCR clone calling, and kept in-frame beta chains. Identical CDR3 protein sequences are pooled into one entry, listed with their most common genes and DNA. V and J calls and clone size were set by TCRdb, not the authors. For this sample the table gives around 400,000 distinct CDR3 sequences, of which about a sixth were detected only once. The ten biggest clones cover 1.5% to 2% of the sample.

The ophthalmopathy patients had moderately to severely active disease, with a Clinical Activity Score of 3 or higher, a NOSPECS grade of 4 or higher, and a disease duration of less than 3 months. Patients with other autoimmune diseases, uncontrolled infections, pregnancy or lactation were excluded from the study. Clinical symptoms, serum thyroxine, TRAb, thyroid ultrasound and orbital computed tomography formed the basis of the diagnosis. Using Ficoll-Paque density gradient centrifugation, PBMCs were isolated from about 9.4 ml of fresh peripheral blood. Total RNA was extracted with Trizol reagent and quality-checked on an Agilent 2100 Bioanalyzer. Ends trimmed: V by 5 bases, J by 6 bases; bases unmatched to a gene: 4. The CDR3 has 12 amino acids, counting the end cysteine and phenylalanine. Only the CDR3 portion is preserved as DNA: 36 bases, with reading frame beginning at the first base. Ten or more counts support this clonotype. The antigen this receptor binds is unknown. It has no much larger one-base neighbor in the sample; base qualities were not kept.

This clonotype was obtained from a woman in her late teens or twenties with Graves' ophthalmopathy. Donor details come from another sample of the same person, matched by shared clones. Sequencing was carried out using peripheral blood. Here the chain combines TRBV12-3 or TRBV12-4 and TRBJ2-7, and TRBD1 aligns with 7 junction nucleotides. The CDR3 loop reads CASSPGTAEQYF. The DNA sequence is as follows: TGTGCCAGCAGTCCCGGGACAGCCGAGCAGTACTTC.